The 2 T cell receptor beta chains below all came from one sample that was sequenced in a study of T cell responses to AZD1222 COVID-19 vaccine. Here immunoSEQ multiplex PCR was the method, and the copy in TCRdb shows in-frame clones only, minus some. The sample yields more than 80,000 clones, approximately 90% seen once. The sequencing here drew on peripheral blood, taken on day 0 of AZD1222 vaccination. The receptors stem from an adult in good health.

The chain uses TRBV28 and TRBJ2-1; 12 bases line up with TRBD2. Trimming cost V 6 bases and J 7 bases; bases outside gene matches: 10. The CDR3 has 16 amino acids. Per germline, CDR1 MDHEN and CDR2 SYDVKM. CDR3 protein: CASSSTLAGGRNEQFF. Here the CDR3 DNA reads TGTGCCAGCAGCTCGACTCTAGCGGGGGGGCGGAATGAGCAGTTCTTC. Complete variable domain (other parts from reference TRBV28 and TRBJ2-1): DVKVTQSSRYLVKRTGEKVFLECVQDMDHENMFWYRQDPGLGLRLIYFSYDVKMKEKGDIPEGYSVSREKKERFSLILESASTNQTSMYLCASSSTLAGGRNEQFFGPGTRLTVL.

V and J are TRBV27 and TRBJ1-2, with D perhaps matching TRBD1 (6 bases). V lost 3 bases, J lost 4 bases, and 9 bases lay in between. The CDR3 is 13 amino acids. Germline lookup yields CDR1 MNHEY and CDR2 SMNVEV (reference sequence). CDR3 protein: CASSFRGPYGYTF. CDR3 coding DNA: TGTGCCAGCAGTTTCCGGGGGCCCTATGGCTACACCTTC.